Below, 17 T cell receptor beta chains from the same sample are listed, as sequenced in a study of cytomegalovirus exposure and HLA in healthy donors. The PCR made use of 60 Vbeta and 13 Jbeta primers. Sequencing was performed with immunoSEQ multiplex PCR; in TCRdb, only in-frame clones are kept and a portion is missing. The sample holds approximately 110,000 clones. The sequenced sample was PBMCs. These receptors all stem from a young man in good health and CMV-seronegative.

The chain employs TRBV11-2 and TRBJ2-2; D is unclear. There are 15 residues in the CDR3. In germline, CDR1 is SGHAT, CDR2 FQNNGV. V shed 2 bases and J shed 0 bases, with 7 bases lying between them. The DNA for the CDR3 is TGTGCCAGCAGCTTAACTCGAACGAACACCGGGGAGCTGTTTTTT. Translating it yields CASSLTRTNTGELFF.

The gene calls are TRBV7-9 and TRBJ2-5, with a tentative D call TRBD1 (6 bases). Looked up from germline, CDR1 is SEHNR and CDR2 is FQNEAQ (reference sequence). V lost 2 bases, J lost 5 bases, and 15 bases lay in between. This CDR3 contains 15 residues. The DNA for the CDR3 is TGTGCCAGCAGCTTAAACAGGGTCCTTTGGGAGACCCAGTACTTC. This codes for CASSLNRVLWETQYF.

The chain couples TRBV7-3 to TRBJ2-7, with D possibly matching TRBD2 (7 bases). V lost 2 bases, J lost 6 bases, and 14 bases lay in between. The CDR3 has 14 amino acids. CDR1 and CDR2 from the germline V gene are SGHTA and FQGTGA. For the CDR3, the DNA is TGTGCCAGCAGCTTAGGGGGAGGGGGGGCCGAGCAGTACTTC. Protein: CASSLGGGGAEQYF.

The gene calls are TRBV7-8 and TRBJ2-3, with TRBD2 matching 13 bases. The CDR3 is 18 residues long. Germline V gene data show CDR1 as SGHVS and CDR2 as FQNEAQ. J lost 2 bases, V lost 5 bases, and 10 bases had no gene match. CDR3 sequence reads: CASSVTGTSGANTDTQYF. CDR3 bases: TGTGCCAGCAGCGTCACCGGGACTAGCGGGGCAAACACAGATACGCAGTATTTT.

J is TRBJ2-1 and V is TRBV7-2, with D maybe TRBD2 (6 bases). This CDR3 has 15 residues. V lost 2 bases to trimming and J lost 7 bases, with 15 bases between them. Germline assignment: CDR1 SGHTA and CDR2 FQGNSA. The DNA for the CDR3 is TGTGCCAGCAGCTTAAGGGCGGGGTCTCGAAATGAGCAGTTCTTC. Translation: CASSLRAGSRNEQFF. Based on the CDR3 plus reference TRBV7-2 and TRBJ2-1, the full variable domain is GAGVSQSPSNKVTEKGKDVELRCDPISGHTALYWYRQSLGQGLEFLIYFQGNSAPDKSGLPSDRFSAERTGGSVSTLTIQRTQQEDSAVYLCASSLRAGSRNEQFFGPGTRLTVL.

V gene TRBV5-1 combines with J gene TRBJ2-7; 8 positions agree with TRBD2. Germline lookup yields CDR1 SGHRS and CDR2 YFSETQ. V was pared by 3 bases and J by 5 bases, with 7 bases of the junction left unmatched. This CDR3 comprises 14 residues. The CDR3 DNA reads as TGCGCCAGCAGCTACGGACTAGCTCTGGACGAGCAGTACTTC. Translating gives CASSYGLALDEQYF.

CDR3 in DNA: TGTGCCTGGAGTATCAGCGGGAGAGGACGCGAGCAGTACTTC. It yields the protein CAWSISGRGREQYF. The chain couples TRBV30 to TRBJ2-7; the match to TRBD2 covers 8 bases. V shed 2 bases and J 6 bases; nucleotides not matched to a gene: 9. The CDR3 loop spans 14 amino acids. Per germline, CDR1 GTSNPN and CDR2 SVGIG (reference sequence).

CDR3 sequence (DNA): TGTGCCAGCAGTCATGAAACAGGGCTGGGCAATCAGCCCCAGCATTTT. The encoded protein is CASSHETGLGNQPQHF. The genes are TRBV28 and TRBJ1-5, with a weak D call TRBD1 (6 bases). Germline CDR1 MDHEN, CDR2 SYDVKM. The V gene lost 5 bases and the J gene lost 2 bases, with 16 bases spanning the gap. The CDR3 has 16 amino acids.

This rearrangement joins TRBV30 to TRBJ2-7; 12 bases line up with TRBD1. V shed 3 bases and J 6 bases; nucleotides not matched to a gene: 6. Germline lookup yields CDR1 GTSNPN and CDR2 SVGIG (reference sequence). The CDR3 sequence is 14 residues long. The CDR3 loop is CAWSTGTGGSEQYF. CDR3 nucleotides: TGTGCCTGGAGCACTGGGACAGGGGGCAGCGAGCAGTACTTC.

This chain links TRBV10-2 with TRBJ2-1; no clear D gene. Trimming shortened V by 2 bases and J by 0 bases, and 5 bases separated the two germline ends. Germline CDR1 WSHSY, CDR2 SAAADI. The CDR3 is 14 amino acids. The chain's CDR3 is CASSEVSSYNEQFF. The DNA for the CDR3 is TGCGCCAGCAGTGAGGTCAGCTCCTACAATGAGCAGTTCTTC.

This rearrangement joins TRBV19 to TRBJ2-2; D gene uncertain. Germline V gives CDR1 LNHDA, CDR2 SQIVND (reference sequence). Trimming left V 4 bases short and J 7 bases short, with 10 bases between. The CDR3 is made up of 13 amino acids. CDR3 protein: CASSRVSGGELFF. CDR3 sequence (DNA): TGTGCCAGTAGTAGGGTCTCGGGCGGGGAGCTGTTTTTT.

The gene calls are TRBV27 and TRBJ1-5, with 7 bases that match TRBD1. Germline CDR1 and CDR2: MNHEY and SMNVEV (reference sequence). The CDR3 is 15 residues long. The J segment lost 2 bases and the V segment lost 3 bases, leaving 4 bases of the junction unmatched. The CDR3 is CASSFPGQGNQPQHF. CDR3 DNA sequence: TGTGCCAGCAGTTTCCCCGGACAGGGCAATCAGCCCCAGCATTTT.

This sequence joins TRBV4-3 and TRBJ2-1; 14 nucleotides match TRBD2. CDR3 length equals 18 residues. V lost 4 bases, J lost 2 bases, and 7 bases stayed unmatched. CDR1 LGHNA and CDR2 YSLEER come from the germline V gene. The CDR3 DNA reads as TGCGCCAGCAGCCCGACTAGCGGGAGGGTTGGCGCCTACAATGAGCAGTTCTTC. Translation: CASSPTSGRVGAYNEQFF.

The chain has TRBV7-2 and TRBJ2-7; TRBD1 is a possible D gene (6 bases). Germline V gives CDR1 SGHTA, CDR2 FQGNSA. V was cut by 6 bases and J by 3 bases, with 18 bases left in between. The CDR3 has 15 amino acids. The CDR3 nucleotides are TGTGCCAGCAGATACGACAGGACGGGCCTCTACGAGCAGTACTTC. Residues: CASRYDRTGLYEQYF.

CDR3 residues: CATAGGEETQYF. The DNA for the CDR3 is TGTGCCACCGCGGGAGGGGAGGAGACCCAGTACTTC. The chain carries TRBV10-3 and TRBJ2-5, with TRBD2 matching 9 bases. CDR1 and CDR2 from the germline V gene are ENHRY and SYGVKD. The CDR3 length is 12 residues. With 10 bases clipped from V and 5 bases from J, the junction kept 5 bases outside the gene matches.

The J gene is TRBJ1-5, the V gene TRBV2; possible D gene TRBD1, 6 bases. This CDR3 is 13 amino acids long. The ends were cut back, 6 bases at V and 4 bases at J, with 10 bases in the middle. The V gene's germline CDR1 is SNHLY and CDR2 FYNNEI. The CDR3 DNA sequence: TGTGCCAGCAGGAACAGGGATAATCAGCCCCAGCATTTT. Protein: CASRNRDNQPQHF.

This chain joins TRBV5-1 and TRBJ2-2; a possible D gene is TRBD1 (6 bases). The CDR3 totals 17 residues. V gave up 3 bases and J gave up 5 bases, with 20 bases separating them. In germline, CDR1 is SGHRS, CDR2 YFSETQ. In DNA, the CDR3 is TGCGCCAGCAGCTCAATGACAGGACGCATTGGGACCGGGGAGCTGTTTTTT. This codes for CASSSMTGRIGTGELFF.